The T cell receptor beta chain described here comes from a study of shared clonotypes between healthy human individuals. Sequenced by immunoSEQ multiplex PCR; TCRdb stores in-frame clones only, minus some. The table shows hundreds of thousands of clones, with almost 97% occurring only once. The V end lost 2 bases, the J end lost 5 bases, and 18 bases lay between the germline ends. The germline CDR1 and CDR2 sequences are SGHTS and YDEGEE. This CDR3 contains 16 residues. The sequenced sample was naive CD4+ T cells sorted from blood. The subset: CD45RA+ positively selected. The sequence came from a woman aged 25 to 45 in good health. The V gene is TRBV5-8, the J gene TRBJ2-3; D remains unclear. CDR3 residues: CASSFHPETVQDTQYF. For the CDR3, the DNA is TGTGCCAGCAGCTTCCACCCGGAGACTGTACAAGATACGCAGTATTTT.